The next 18 T cell receptor beta chains were all read from a single sample in a study of lung T cells in sarcoidosis with Löfgren's syndrome. TCRdb analysed the reads with MiXCR anew, one entry per CDR3 protein. The data contain 55,000 to 80,000 distinct CDR3 sequences, 21% of them singletons. The specimen was CD4+ T cells from PBMCs. Receptors were obtained from a human donor with sarcoidosis (Löfgren's syndrome or another form), or a control subject (not recorded which).

This clonotype was counted many times. The chain combines TRBV15 with TRBJ2-7; no clear D gene. This CDR3 has 12 amino acids. Germline lookup yields CDR1 LNHNV and CDR2 YYDKDF (reference sequence). The ends were cut back, 0 bases at V and 7 bases at J, with 7 bases in the middle. CDR3 nucleotide sequence: TGTGCCACCAGCAGAGATACGAGAGAGCAGTACTTC. Translation gives CATSRDTREQYF.

This clonotype was detected a few times. CDR3 protein: CASTLNVPSYEQYV. The CDR3 coding sequence is TGTGCCAGCACTCTGAACGTCCCCTCCTACGAGCAGTACGTC. The rearrangement joins TRBV6-4 to TRBJ2-7; D remains unclear. Trimming took off 7 bases at V and 0 bases at J, with 13 bases between the two ends. CDR1 MRHNA and CDR2 SNTAGT come from the germline V gene. This CDR3 spans 14 amino acids.

This clonotype was picked up many times. The rearrangement uses TRBV20-1 and TRBJ1-1; maybe TRBD1 (6 bases). Trimming left V 3 bases short and J 7 bases short, with 24 bases between. Germline V gene sequence: CDR1 DFQATT, CDR2 SNEGSKA (reference sequence). The CDR3 sequence is 16 residues long. The CDR3 loop reads CSASPLGQGLMVEAFF. CDR3 coding DNA: TGCAGTGCTAGCCCCCTCGGGCAGGGGCTCATGGTTGAAGCTTTCTTT.

This clonotype was observed at least ten times. This chain uses TRBV20-1 with TRBJ2-7; D assignment may be TRBD1 or TRBD2 (5 bases each). Germline V gene data show CDR1 as DFQATT and CDR2 as SNEGSKA (reference sequence). The CDR3 sequence is 13 residues long. Trimming took 3 bases from V and 4 from J, leaving 13 bases between them. CDR3 coding DNA: TGCAGTGCTAGCTCGGGACGCTATTACGAGCAGTACTTC. It specifies CSASSGRYYEQYF.

This clonotype came up many times. V usage is TRBV28 and J usage is TRBJ1-2; D remains unclear. CDR1 and CDR2 from the germline V gene are MDHEN and SYDVKM. The V end was cut by 6 bases, the J end by 8 bases, with 13 bases between. This CDR3 has 12 residues. CDR3 residues: CASRSGVKGYTF. DNA of the CDR3: TGTGCCAGCAGATCCGGGGTGAAAGGCTACACCTTC.

This clonotype was seen ten or more times. The CDR3 DNA reads as TGCAGTGCTATTGGACAGGGGGCAGAGACCCAGTACTTC. This encodes CSAIGQGAETQYF. The gene calls are TRBV20-1 and TRBJ2-5, with 11 bases aligning to TRBD1. With V trimmed by 4 bases and J by 4 bases, 2 bases remained unmatched. The CDR3 runs to 13 residues. CDR1 and CDR2 from the germline V gene are DFQATT and SNEGSKA (reference sequence).

The gene calls are TRBV19 and TRBJ2-3, with 9 bases that match TRBD2. The junction had 5 bases not matched to a gene; V was cut back by 4 bases and J by 3 bases. In germline, CDR1 is LNHDA, CDR2 SQIVND (reference sequence). The CDR3 runs 15 residues. CDR3 sequence reads: CASSSSGSHTDTQYF. The CDR3 DNA reads as TGTGCCAGTAGTAGTAGCGGGAGTCATACAGATACGCAGTATTTT.

In this sample, this clonotype turned up many times. This rearrangement joins TRBV6-2 or TRBV6-3 to TRBJ2-1, with D unclear. The germline V gene has CDR1 MNHEY and CDR2 SVGEGT. CDR3 length: 15 residues. V shed 5 bases and J shed 4 bases, with 15 bases lying between them. CDR3 sequence (DNA): TGTGCCAGCAGTCGCTTGGATAGTGCTTACAATGAGCAGTTCTTC. It yields the protein CASSRLDSAYNEQFF.

This clonotype was seen a few times. The chain combines TRBV25-1 with TRBJ2-6, with 11 bases identical to TRBD2. This CDR3 region has 21 residues. Germline V CDR1 and CDR2: MGHDK, SYGVNS. J gave up 0 bases and V 1 base, and 11 bases lay outside the gene matches. CDR3 sequence: CASSESFGLAGPSSGANVLTF. The DNA of the CDR3 is TGTGCCAGCAGTGAATCCTTCGGACTAGCGGGCCCAAGCTCTGGGGCCAACGTCCTGACTTTC. The variable domain in full, with the rest retrieved from reference TRBV25-1 and TRBJ2-6, is EADIYQTPRYLVIGTGKKITLECSQTMGHDKMYWYQQDPGMELHLIHYSYGVNSTEKGDLSSESTVSRIRTEHFPLTLESARPSHTSQYLCASSESFGLAGPSSGANVLTFGAGSRLTVL.

Points on this clonotype: The junction differs from germline at one of its ends, possibly a read error. The J gene is TRBJ1-1, the V gene TRBV27; D is perhaps TRBD1 (5 bases). Looked up from germline, CDR1 is MNHEY and CDR2 is SMNVEV (reference sequence). There are 14 residues in the CDR3. Here the CDR3 reads CASSSQGANTEAFF. CDR3 bases: TGTGCTAGCAGTTCCCAGGGAGCGAACACTGAAGCTTTCTTT.

At least ten counts were recorded for this clonotype. V and J are TRBV20-1 and TRBJ2-7; D not certain. The V gene lost 4 bases and the J gene lost 3 bases, with 16 bases spanning the gap. Germline loops: CDR1 DFQATT, CDR2 SNEGSKA (reference sequence). The CDR3 has 14 residues. The chain's CDR3 is CSAKGPNLNYEQYV. The CDR3 bases are TGCAGTGCTAAGGGTCCTAACCTTAACTACGAGCAGTACGTC.

This clonotype was counted between two and nine times. This sequence joins TRBV12-3 or TRBV12-4 and TRBJ2-7, with 8 bases aligning to TRBD1. Trimming at V came to 6 bases and at J to 2 bases, leaving 6 bases not matched to a gene. The CDR3 sequence is 14 residues long. As DNA, the CDR3 is TGTGCCAGCAGGTCGGCAGGGGGCACCTACGAGCAGTACTTC. Its translation: CASRSAGGTYEQYF.

A few counts support this clonotype. This sequence joins TRBV19 and TRBJ1-2; D gene uncertain. Germline values: CDR1 LNHDA, CDR2 SQIVND (reference sequence). CDR3 length equals 14 residues. The ends were cut back, 7 bases at V and 8 bases at J, with 20 bases in the middle. CDR3 nucleotides: TGTGCCAGTACCCCAACTAATGGGGTGGGAGGCTACACCTTC. Translated, it gives CASTPTNGVGGYTF.

The V gene is TRBV7-2, the J gene TRBJ2-7; TRBD2 agrees at 9 bases. The CDR3 spans 16 residues. V was pared by 5 bases and J by 2 bases, with 10 bases of the junction left unmatched. Germline CDR1 reads SGHTA; CDR2 reads FQGNSA. The CDR3 sequence is CASSLRSSGETYEQYF. Here the CDR3 DNA reads TGTGCCAGCAGCCTACGCTCTAGCGGGGAAACCTACGAGCAGTACTTC.

The sample holds a few counts of this clonotype. The chain links TRBV29-1 to TRBJ2-7, with D hard to call. Trimming took 0 bases from V and 6 from J, leaving 15 bases between them. Germline-derived CDR1 and CDR2 are SQVTM and ANQGSEA. The CDR3 length is 14 residues. In DNA, the CDR3 is TGCAGCGTTGAAGATCCTCTAGGGTTGCGCGAGCAGTACTTC. Protein product: CSVEDPLGLREQYF.

Of note for this clonotype: A read error is possible here, since a much larger clone lies one base away. J is TRBJ2-7 and V is TRBV6-1, with 8 bases aligning to TRBD2. Germline trimming cut 2 bases from V and 6 bases from J; bases unmatched to any gene: 9. CDR1 is MNHNS, CDR2 SASEGT, per germline. The CDR3 runs 15 residues. CDR3 bases: TGTGCCAGCAGTGAAACGCGGGGGGCTAGCGGCGAGCAGTACGTC. It encodes CASSETRGASGEQYV.

On this clonotype itself: The germline gene is not matched at one end of the junction; a read error may be the cause. The chain joins TRBV5-1 to TRBJ2-6; D could derive from TRBD1 or TRBD2 (5 bases each). The germline V gene has CDR1 SGHRS and CDR2 YFSETQ. The CDR3 runs to 17 residues. CDR3 residues: CASSSPGRGSGANVLTF. The DNA for the CDR3 is TGCGCCAGCAGCTCCCCGGGACGGGGCTCTGGGGCCAACGTCCTGACCTTC.

The J gene is TRBJ2-1, the V gene TRBV2, with D possibly matching TRBD2 (5 bases). Trimming took off 4 bases at V and 9 bases at J, with 19 bases between the two ends. Germline-derived CDR1 and CDR2 are SNHLY and FYNNEI. There are 15 residues in the CDR3. CDR3 DNA sequence: TGTGCCAGCAGTGGAGGCGAAGCGGCCATGGGTGAGCAGTTCTTC. This encodes CASSGGEAAMGEQFF.